Listed below are T cell receptor beta chains from one sample, sequenced in a study of T cell responses to AZD1222 COVID-19 vaccine. Profiling relied on immunoSEQ multiplex PCR, and the TCRdb table lists in-frame clones only, not all of them. In the table there are some 130,000 clones, roughly 89% of which are singletons. The sample was peripheral blood, taken on day 0 of AZD1222 vaccination. These receptors were obtained from an adult in good health. Both conserved end residues are part of each CDR3. Size is omitted from some rows. Given values are once, few, many or a class for expanded clones.

size: once; V: TRBV30; J: TRBJ1-1; CDR3: CAWSVRQNTEAFF
size: NA; V: TRBV6-2/TRBV6-3; J: TRBJ1-2; CDR3: CASTPTWGNDIANYGYTF
size: NA; V: TRBV6-5; J: TRBJ2-2; CDR3: CASSYGVGELFF
size: NA; V: TRBV28; J: TRBJ1-2; CDR3: CASRLWGGASYGYTF
size: NA; V: TRBV12-3/TRBV12-4; J: TRBJ2-2; CDR3: CAGGWGAGELFF
size: NA; V: TRBV6-5; J: TRBJ1-5; CDR3: CASSYSVYSNQPQHF
size: NA; V: TRBV19; J: TRBJ1-2; CDR3: CASSIGGHGYTF
size: NA; V: TRBV18; J: TRBJ2-1; CDR3: CASSLSPTGLAGVKVVNEQFF
size: NA; V: TRBV7-2; J: TRBJ1-3; CDR3: CASSLKRGSSGNTIYF
size: NA; V: TRBV19; J: TRBJ2-2; CDR3: CASSPGFEAGELFF
size: NA; V: TRBV28; J: TRBJ1-5; CDR3: CASSRGEPQHF
size: NA; V: TRBV4-3; J: TRBJ2-6; CDR3: CASRPGTSGSSSGANVLTF
size: NA; V: TRBV18; J: TRBJ1-5; CDR3: CASSHTGINQPQHF
size: NA; V: TRBV11-3; J: TRBJ2-3; CDR3: CASSLDAGTDTQYF
size: NA; V: TRBV28; J: TRBJ1-2; CDR3: CASRTQGKENYGYTF
size: NA; V: TRBV2; J: TRBJ1-4; CDR3: CATGQGRSEKLFF
size: NA; V: TRBV7-8; J: TRBJ2-2; CDR3: CASSNRPGQGSAGELFF
size: NA; V: TRBV12-3/TRBV12-4; J: TRBJ2-2; CDR3: CASTYVATGELFF
size: NA; V: TRBV7-2; J: TRBJ2-1; CDR3: CAGSSRVGEQFF
size: NA; V: TRBV9; J: TRBJ1-1; CDR3: CASSVGTRTEAFF
size: NA; V: TRBV7-8; J: TRBJ1-5; CDR3: CASSLDDRLNQPQHF
size: NA; V: TRBV28; J: TRBJ2-2; CDR3: CASSLQGNPFF
size: few; V: TRBV28; J: TRBJ1-1; CDR3: CASSLRKTGGTEAFF
size: NA; V: TRBV28; J: TRBJ1-2; CDR3: CASSLRDRDGYTF
size: few; V: TRBV6-1; J: TRBJ1-6; CDR3: CASSERGHSYNSPLHF
size: NA; V: TRBV7-2; J: TRBJ1-2; CDR3: CASSLDSRDGYTF
size: NA; V: TRBV10-2; J: TRBJ1-1; CDR3: CASSESHPPTEAFF
size: NA; V: TRBV2; J: TRBJ1-2; CDR3: CAIPAYQKGFNYGYTF
size: NA; V: TRBV28; J: TRBJ2-2; CDR3: CASGGAGELFF
size: NA; V: TRBV19; J: TRBJ2-7; CDR3: CATSDRPYEQYF
size: NA; V: TRBV12-3/TRBV12-4; J: TRBJ1-1; CDR3: CGTGGMMNTEAFF
size: NA; V: TRBV5-1; J: TRBJ2-7; CDR3: CASGIRSNSYEQYF
size: NA; V: TRBV7-8; J: TRBJ1-4; CDR3: CASSLAQTALNEKLFF
size: NA; V: TRBV10-2; J: TRBJ1-5; CDR3: CAGGTGGNQPQHF
size: NA; V: TRBV28; J: TRBJ1-1; CDR3: CASSPRGTEAFF
size: NA; V: TRBV7-9; J: TRBJ2-3; CDR3: CASSLLLRTGRPTDTQYF
size: once; V: TRBV2; J: TRBJ1-2; CDR3: CASFDENLNYGYTF
size: NA; V: TRBV7-2; J: TRBJ1-6; CDR3: CASSTLTGTGNSPLHF
size: NA; V: TRBV14; J: TRBJ2-1; CDR3: CASSQDRSTGPLNEQFF
size: NA; V: TRBV14; J: TRBJ1-6; CDR3: CASSQGYNNSPLHF
size: NA; V: TRBV6-4; J: TRBJ2-2; CDR3: CASSDSASENTGELFF
size: NA; V: TRBV27; J: TRBJ1-2; CDR3: CASRPTVNYGYTF
size: NA; V: TRBV28; J: TRBJ1-4; CDR3: CASSQLGGSNEKLFF
size: NA; V: TRBV5-1; J: TRBJ1-2; CDR3: CASSLEGRTLYGYTF
size: NA; V: TRBV9; J: TRBJ2-6; CDR3: CASSVGSSGANVLTF
size: NA; V: TRBV23-1; J: TRBJ2-1; CDR3: CASNTSGRGWEQFF
size: NA; V: TRBV9; J: TRBJ2-3; CDR3: CASSERPGLAGGTDTQYF
size: NA; V: TRBV6-2/TRBV6-3; J: TRBJ2-7; CDR3: CASSQGSYEQYF
size: NA; V: TRBV4-1; J: TRBJ2-2; CDR3: CASSRGGRVGTGELFF
size: NA; V: TRBV5-1; J: TRBJ1-6; CDR3: CASSPGQGAGGFSYNSPLHF
size: NA; V: TRBV6-5; J: TRBJ2-7; CDR3: CASSYTKTGAYEQYF
size: NA; V: TRBV5-4; J: TRBJ2-1; CDR3: CASSLGLAGNEQFF
size: NA; V: TRBV7-9; J: TRBJ1-4; CDR3: CASSLVVGDSNEKLFF
size: NA; V: TRBV28; J: TRBJ2-3; CDR3: CASSFPLAGGQGSDTQYF
size: NA; V: TRBV5-4; J: TRBJ1-2; CDR3: CASRYGQGSYGYTF
size: NA; V: TRBV5-5; J: TRBJ1-1; CDR3: CASSPYLGQRNTEAFF
size: NA; V: TRBV7-9; J: TRBJ2-3; CDR3: CASGLSSTDTQYF
size: NA; V: TRBV5-5; J: TRBJ2-3; CDR3: CASSLEEPAGGPDTQYF
size: NA; V: TRBV29-1; J: TRBJ1-1; CDR3: CSVDDRAAATEAFF
size: NA; V: TRBV24-1; J: TRBJ1-5; CDR3: CATSDLNIRDRGPAQPQHF